Shown below are 20 T cell receptor beta chains from a single sample sequenced in a study of cytomegalovirus exposure and HLA in healthy donors. PCR employed 60 Vbeta and 13 Jbeta primers. TCRdb's table, derived via immunoSEQ multiplex PCR, lists solely in-frame clones and lacks some. The repertoire holds roughly 180,000 clones, with 84% as singletons. The sequencing input was PBMCs. These receptors came from a girl aged 2 to 10 in good health and CMV-seropositive.

The rearrangement uses TRBV9 and TRBJ2-7; no clear D gene. The CDR3 length is 15 residues. Germline CDR1 and CDR2: SGDLS and YYNGEE. The V end lost 0 bases, the J end lost 0 bases, and 10 bases lay between the germline ends. The CDR3 bases are TGTGCCAGCAGCGTAGGTCCAGGTTCCTCCTACGAGCAGTACTTC. It is translated as CASSVGPGSSYEQYF. The complete variable domain, with remaining parts taken from reference TRBV9 and TRBJ2-7, reads DSGVTQTPKHLITATGQRVTLRCSPRSGDLSVYWYQQSLDQGLQFLIQYYNGEERAKGNILERFSAQQFPDLHSELNLSSLELGDSALYFCASSVGPGSSYEQYFGPGTRLTVT.

The chain combines TRBV28 with TRBJ2-6; 7 positions match TRBD1. The germline gives CDR1 MDHEN, CDR2 SYDVKM. The CDR3 extends over 19 amino acids. J lost 4 bases, V lost 1 base, and 13 bases had no gene match. CDR3 protein: CASSLFEYRGSPGANVLTF. Written as DNA, the CDR3 is TGTGCCAGCAGTTTATTCGAGTACAGGGGTTCTCCCGGGGCCAACGTCCTGACTTTC.

The chain joins TRBV9 to TRBJ2-3; 7 bases are a match to TRBD2. The CDR3 runs to 17 residues. V gave up 3 bases and J gave up 0 bases; unmatched junction bases: 10. Looked up from germline, CDR1 is SGDLS and CDR2 is YYNGEE. The CDR3 nucleotides read TGTGCCAGCAGCGCGTCCGCTAGCGGCGGTAGCACAGATACGCAGTATTTT. It is translated as CASSASASGGSTDTQYF.

V gene TRBV4-1 combines with J gene TRBJ1-1; D uncertain. CDR1 and CDR2 (germline): MGHRA, YSYEKL. Trimming cost V 2 bases and J 0 bases, with 13 bases left between them. The CDR3 is made up of 16 amino acids. The CDR3 loop reads CASSQRESRLNTEAFF. DNA of the CDR3: TGCGCCAGCAGCCAAAGGGAGTCAAGGTTGAACACTGAAGCTTTCTTT.

The chain has TRBV15 and TRBJ1-1; TRBD1 agrees at 9 bases. J lost 5 bases, V lost 1 base, and 8 bases had no gene match. This CDR3 has 16 residues. Germline V gives CDR1 LNHNV, CDR2 YYDKDF (reference sequence). CDR3 region: CATSRGDRVSRTEAFF. The CDR3 nucleotides read TGTGCCACCAGCAGAGGGGACAGGGTATCGAGAACTGAAGCTTTCTTT. The variable domain in full, completed from reference TRBV15 and TRBJ1-1, reads DAMVIQNPRYQVTQFGKPVTLSCSQTLNHNVMYWYQQKSSQAPKLLFHYYDKDFNNEADTPDNFQSRRPNTSFCFLDIRSPGLGDTAMYLCATSRGDRVSRTEAFFGQGTRLTVV.

The rearrangement links TRBV4-1 to TRBJ1-6; weak D call: TRBD1 (5 bases). The germline V gene encodes CDR1 MGHRA and CDR2 YSYEKL. This CDR3 has 13 residues. Trimming pared 1 base from V and 9 bases from J, leaving 7 bases between. The CDR3 spells CASSQVGGSPLHF. The CDR3 region has the DNA TGCGCCAGCAGCCAAGTGGGGGGTTCACCCCTCCACTTT.

The V gene is TRBV30, the J gene TRBJ1-6; no firm D call. The CDR3 is 12 residues long. Germline V gives CDR1 GTSNPN, CDR2 SVGIG (reference sequence). Between the trimmed V and J ends, which lost 3 bases and 13 bases, there was a span of 13 bases. The CDR3 sequence is CAWRTHPSPLHF. CDR3 bases: TGTGCCTGGAGGACTCATCCTTCGCCCCTCCACTTT.

V usage is TRBV14 and J usage is TRBJ2-1, with TRBD2 identical over 10 bases. Germline V gene lookup returns CDR1 SGHDN and CDR2 FVKESK. This CDR3 contains 21 residues. Unmatched junction bases numbered 18, after V lost 4 bases and J lost 0 bases. For the CDR3, the DNA is TGTGCCAGCAGCCCGCTAGACAGCCTAATAGCGGGAGGAAGCTCCTACAATGAGCAGTTCTTC. This gives the protein CASSPLDSLIAGGSSYNEQFF.

The chain joins TRBV5-1 to TRBJ1-6; D is unclear. Trimming left V 4 bases short and J 9 bases short, with 11 bases between. The CDR3 runs 13 residues. Germline-derived CDR1 and CDR2 are SGHRS and YFSETQ. CDR3 protein: CASSTFTGSPLHF. In nucleotides, the CDR3 is TGCGCCAGCAGCACCTTTACTGGTTCACCCCTCCACTTT.

CDR3 DNA sequence: TGTGCCAGCAGCGTAGTTGACAGGCTGATCAATGGCTACACCTTC. Its translation is CASSVVDRLINGYTF. The genes are TRBV9 and TRBJ1-2; possible D gene TRBD1, 6 bases. The CDR3 consists of 15 residues. V lost 0 bases, J lost 6 bases, and 15 bases lay in between. CDR1 SGDLS and CDR2 YYNGEE come from the germline V gene.

The rearrangement joins TRBV2 to TRBJ2-1, with TRBD1 matching 7 bases. This CDR3 contains 14 residues. Per germline, CDR1 SNHLY and CDR2 FYNNEI. The J segment lost 4 bases and the V segment lost 6 bases, leaving 6 bases of the junction unmatched. CDR3 residues: CASRSGQSYNEQFF. Written as DNA, the CDR3 is TGTGCCAGCAGATCGGGACAGTCTTACAATGAGCAGTTCTTC.

The rearrangement uses TRBV4-1 and TRBJ1-6, with D unresolved. The CDR3 is 17 amino acids. Deletions cut 1 base from V and 7 bases from J, with 17 bases between. Germline lookup yields CDR1 MGHRA and CDR2 YSYEKL. CDR3 protein: CASSQGVAAKVNSPLHF. In DNA form, the CDR3 reads TGCGCCAGCAGCCAAGGGGTCGCGGCCAAAGTCAATTCACCCCTCCACTTT.

This clone came up once. The genes are TRBV6-1 and TRBJ2-5; D not certain. Trimming pared 7 bases from V and 1 base from J, leaving 13 bases between. Germline CDR1 MNHNS, CDR2 SASEGT. The CDR3 has 14 residues. CDR3 loop: CASNWSGSQETQYF. CDR3 nucleotides: TGTGCCAGCAATTGGTCAGGCAGCCAAGAGACCCAGTACTTC.

This clone was seen a few times. This chain uses TRBV30 with TRBJ1-1, with D uncertain. The germline CDR1 and CDR2 sequences are GTSNPN and SVGIG (reference sequence). CDR3 length equals 13 residues. V shed 3 bases and J shed 3 bases, with 11 bases lying between them. CDR3 residues: CAWSGMGYTEAFF. The CDR3 nucleotides are TGTGCCTGGAGCGGGATGGGATACACTGAAGCTTTCTTT.

This chain uses TRBV7-8 with TRBJ2-1; D might be TRBD2 (5 bases). CDR1 SGHVS and CDR2 FQNEAQ come from the germline V gene. The CDR3 is 17 amino acids. Trimming left V 0 bases short and J 7 bases short, with 19 bases between. The CDR3 region is CASSLARVSSRPNEQFF. The CDR3 DNA is TGTGCCAGCAGCTTAGCGAGGGTCTCCTCAAGACCTAATGAGCAGTTCTTC.

The chain couples TRBV10-2 to TRBJ2-3; no clear D gene. The ends were cut back, 5 bases at V and 7 bases at J, with 7 bases in the middle. The CDR3 is 11 amino acids. Per the germline V gene, CDR1 is WSHSY and CDR2 is SAAADI. CDR3 loop: CASSRDNTQYF. The CDR3 bases are TGCGCCAGCAGTCGAGATAATACGCAGTATTTT.

The chain carries TRBV10-3 and TRBJ2-7; 7 nucleotides align to TRBD1. Germline lookup yields CDR1 ENHRY and CDR2 SYGVKD. The CDR3 extends over 16 amino acids. V gave up 1 base and J gave up 2 bases; unmatched junction bases: 8. DNA for the CDR3: TGTGCCATCAGTGAGTTGAGTAAGACAGGGACCTACGAGCAGTACTTC. Amino acid sequence: CAISELSKTGTYEQYF.

The chain recombines TRBV2 with TRBJ2-7; D is ambiguous. Germline-derived CDR1 and CDR2 are SNHLY and FYNNEI. The CDR3 runs 11 residues. V lost 4 bases and J 7 bases, leaving 8 bases between the germline ends. CDR3 loop: CASSGLREQYF. DNA of the CDR3: TGTGCCAGCAGTGGTCTCAGGGAGCAGTACTTC.

The chain is built from TRBV9 and TRBJ1-2; D is uncertain. V gave up 0 bases and J gave up 8 bases, with 14 bases separating them. The CDR3 length is 14 residues. Germline V CDR1 and CDR2: SGDLS, YYNGEE. The CDR3 sequence is CASSVGRQGLGYTF. The DNA for the CDR3 is TGTGCCAGCAGCGTAGGTCGACAAGGATTGGGCTACACCTTC.

The chain links TRBV5-1 to TRBJ1-1; D gene unclear. Germline assignment: CDR1 SGHRS and CDR2 YFSETQ. This CDR3 is built from 13 residues. V was pared by 0 bases and J by 1 base, with 4 bases between. CDR3 loop: CASSLEQNTEAFF. In DNA form, the CDR3 reads TGCGCCAGCAGCTTGGAACAGAACACTGAAGCTTTCTTT.